The present T cell receptor beta chain was sequenced within a study of T cell repertoires in cytomegalovirus infection. Study overall: Public TCR beta signatures provided an indication of both CMV infection and a matching HLA type.

This CDR3 contains 16 residues. CDR1 is LGHDT and CDR2 is YNNKEL in the germline V gene (reference sequence). Trimming stripped 0 bases from V and 8 bases from J, with 16 bases between. Overall study findings and caveats: Cumulative public TCR beta family frequency identified CMV carriers with the relevant HLA. HLA-C-restricted CMV-specific TCR beta clonotypes prevailed in the ex vivo response.

To note about this clonotype: Its specificity is unknown.

MiXCR, run by TCRdb on the reads, gives a single entry per CDR3 protein. The data contain around 530,000 distinct CDR3 sequences, about 26% of them singletons. This clonotype was sampled from a human donor in good health (CMV status not recorded). Some clones in this sample may be carry-over from other donors' samples. The sample consisted of PBMCs. The chain uses TRBV3-1 and TRBJ2-2; unclear D gene. The CDR3 DNA reads as TGTGCCAGCAGCCAAGATCTTGCCACCTTAGGGGGGGAGCTGTTTTTT. It translates to CASSQDLATLGGELFF.